One sample yielded the 9 T cell receptor beta chains listed below, sequenced in a study of response to subunit inactivated influenza vaccine. TCRdb analysed the RT-PCR reads with MiXCR anew, one entry per CDR3 protein. The sample lists more than 550,000 distinct CDR3 sequences, approximately 10% seen once, with around 10% in the top ten. These records were also assigned to another study, of T cells expressing NK-cell markers. As that study records: As the method of synthesis, 5'RACE template switching with UMIs yielded TCR beta cDNA.

Sequenced material: PBMCs from blood, taken on the day of vaccination. The receptor set was obtained from a man in his forties or fifties who received an inactivated influenza vaccine.

The J gene is TRBJ1-1, the V gene TRBV20-1; D perhaps matches TRBD1 (6 bases). The germline V and J ends were trimmed by 4 bases and 1 base, with 13 bases remaining between them. Germline-derived CDR1 and CDR2 are DFQATT and SNEGSKA (reference sequence). The CDR3 has 14 residues. CDR3 sequence (DNA): TGCAGTGCTATCCAGGGACACTGGAACACTGAAGCTTTCTTT. As protein: CSAIQGHWNTEAFF.

This clonotype was counted at least ten times. The CDR3: CASSQGEGRYNEQFF. CDR3 DNA sequence: TGTGCCAGCAGCCAAGGGGAGGGCCGTTACAATGAGCAGTTCTTC. The rearrangement uses TRBV3-1 and TRBJ2-1; 7 bases map to TRBD2. There are 15 residues in the CDR3. Germline V CDR1 and CDR2: LGHDT, YNNKEL (reference sequence). V lost 1 base, J lost 4 bases, and 4 bases stayed unmatched.

The chain has TRBV20-1 and TRBJ2-5; D ambiguous. V was shortened by 0 bases and J by 3 bases, with 8 bases between the two germline ends. CDR1 DFQATT and CDR2 SNEGSKA come from the germline V gene (reference sequence). The CDR3 covers 13 residues. The CDR3 protein is CSARDRLEETQYF. Here the CDR3 DNA reads TGCAGTGCTAGAGATCGTTTAGAAGAGACCCAGTACTTC.

There are a few counts of this clonotype. The chain links TRBV7-2 to TRBJ2-3; D is ambiguous. The CDR3 has 14 residues. The V end lost 1 base, the J end lost 4 bases, and 9 bases lay between the germline ends. Germline V gene sequence: CDR1 SGHTA, CDR2 FQGNSA. The CDR3 here is CASSLGVSADTQYF. The CDR3 DNA reads as TGTGCCAGCAGCTTAGGTGTATCCGCAGATACGCAGTATTTT.

This clonotype has just a few counts. This chain links TRBV5-1 with TRBJ1-1, with 8 bases that match TRBD1. J lost 0 bases, V lost 0 bases, and 10 bases had no gene match. Germline V gene data show CDR1 as SGHRS and CDR2 as YFSETQ. The CDR3 totals 18 residues. For the CDR3, the DNA is TGCGCCAGCAGCTTGGCTTTCCAGGGGGCTGGCATGAACACTGAAGCTTTCTTT. It encodes CASSLAFQGAGMNTEAFF.

This chain uses TRBV20-1 with TRBJ2-1; TRBD2 matches 11 bases. Unmatched junction bases numbered 5, after V lost 8 bases and J lost 2 bases. The CDR3 loop spans 14 amino acids. Germline V gene lookup returns CDR1 DFQATT and CDR2 SNEGSKA (reference sequence). The CDR3 here is CSRQTSGTYNEQFF. DNA for the CDR3: TGCAGTCGCCAGACTAGCGGGACCTACAATGAGCAGTTCTTC.

This clonotype turned up a few times. V and J are TRBV4-1 and TRBJ2-1; TRBD2 aligns across 12 bases. The CDR3 extends over 18 amino acids. Germline CDR1 and CDR2: MGHRA and YSYEKL. With 1 base clipped from V and 4 bases from J, the junction kept 8 bases outside the gene matches. The CDR3 coding sequence is TGCGCCAGCAGCCAAGGGACTAGCGGGATCCTAAGGTACAATGAGCAGTTCTTC. It codes for CASSQGTSGILRYNEQFF.

V usage is TRBV11-1 and J usage is TRBJ2-3; TRBD2 matches at 15 bases. CDR3 length: 21 residues. The J segment lost 2 bases and the V segment lost 3 bases, leaving 15 bases of the junction unmatched. Germline V CDR1 and CDR2: SGHAT, FQDESV (reference sequence). CDR3: CASSFRTGTSGRYPHTDTQYF. CDR3 nucleotide sequence: TGTGCCAGCAGCTTCCGAACGGGGACTAGCGGGAGGTACCCTCACACAGATACGCAGTATTTT.

The chain uses TRBV10-1 and TRBJ2-1, with D perhaps TRBD1 (5 bases). Germline CDR1 reads WNHNN; CDR2 reads SYGVQD (reference sequence). The CDR3 covers 13 residues. Trimming removed 4 bases from V and 8 bases from J, with 12 bases in between. CDR3 nucleotides: TGCGCCAGCAGTGCCTCCAGGGTTCATGAGCAGTTCTTC. This encodes CASSASRVHEQFF.